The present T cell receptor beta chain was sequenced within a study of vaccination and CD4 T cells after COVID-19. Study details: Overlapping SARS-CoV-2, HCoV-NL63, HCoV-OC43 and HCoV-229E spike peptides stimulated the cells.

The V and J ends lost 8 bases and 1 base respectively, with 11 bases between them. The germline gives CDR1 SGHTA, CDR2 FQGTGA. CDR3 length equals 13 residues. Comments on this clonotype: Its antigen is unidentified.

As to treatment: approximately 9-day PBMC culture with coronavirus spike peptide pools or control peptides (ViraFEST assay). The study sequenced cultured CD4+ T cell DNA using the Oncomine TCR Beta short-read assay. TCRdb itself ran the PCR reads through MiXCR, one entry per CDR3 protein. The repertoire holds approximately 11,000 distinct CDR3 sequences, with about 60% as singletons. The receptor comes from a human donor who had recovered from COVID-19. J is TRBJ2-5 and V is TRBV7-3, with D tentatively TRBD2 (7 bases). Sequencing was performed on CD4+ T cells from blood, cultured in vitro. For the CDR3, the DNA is TGTGCCAGCGGGCGGGGGCCCCAAGAGACCCAGTACTTC. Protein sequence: CASGRGPQETQYF.